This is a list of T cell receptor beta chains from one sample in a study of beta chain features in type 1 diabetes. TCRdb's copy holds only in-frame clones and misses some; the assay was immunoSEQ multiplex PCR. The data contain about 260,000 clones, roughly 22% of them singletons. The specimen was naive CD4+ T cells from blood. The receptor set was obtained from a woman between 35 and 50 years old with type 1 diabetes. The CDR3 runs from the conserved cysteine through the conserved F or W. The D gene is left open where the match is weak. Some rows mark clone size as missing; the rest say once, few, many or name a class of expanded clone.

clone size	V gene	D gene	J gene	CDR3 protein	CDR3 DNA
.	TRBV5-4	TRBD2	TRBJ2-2	CASLAGSNTGELFF	TGTGCCTCACTAGCGGGGTCGAACACCGGGGAGCTGTTTTTT
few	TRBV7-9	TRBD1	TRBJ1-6	CASSRTGANSPLHF	TGTGCCAGCAGCAGAACAGGGGCCAATTCACCCCTCCACTTT
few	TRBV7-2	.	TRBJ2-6	CASRSSGANVLTF	TGTGCCAGCCGTAGCTCTGGGGCCAACGTCCTGACTTTC
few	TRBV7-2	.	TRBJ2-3	CASSFLQGDTQYF	TGTGCCAGCAGCTTCCTCCAGGGAGATACGCAGTATTTT
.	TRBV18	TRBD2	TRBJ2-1	CASSPLTSGYNEQFF	TGTGCCAGCTCACCCCTGACTAGCGGTTACAATGAGCAGTTCTTC
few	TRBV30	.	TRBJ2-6	CASQVSGANVLTF	TGTGCCTCTCAGGTTTCCGGGGCCAACGTCCTGACTTTC
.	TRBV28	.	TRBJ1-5	CASSLGGGRNQPQHF	TGTGCCAGCAGTTTGGGGGGGGGCAGAAATCAGCCCCAGCATTTT
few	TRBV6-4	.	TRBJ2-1	CASSEQVYNEQFF	TGTGCCAGCAGTGAGCAGGTCTACAATGAGCAGTTCTTC
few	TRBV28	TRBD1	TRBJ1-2	CASGITGELYGYTF	TGTGCCAGCGGCATCACAGGGGAACTCTATGGCTACACCTTC
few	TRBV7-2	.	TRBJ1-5	CASSPREDFGNQPQHF	TGTGCCAGCAGCCCGAGGGAGGACTTCGGCAATCAGCCCCAGCATTTT
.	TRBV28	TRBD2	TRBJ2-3	CASSLSLAATDTQYF	TGTGCCAGCAGTTTATCGCTAGCGGCCACAGATACGCAGTATTTT
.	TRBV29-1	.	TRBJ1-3	CSAPVGNTIYF	TGCAGCGCTCCTGTGGGAAACACCATATATTTT
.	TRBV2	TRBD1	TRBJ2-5	CASGQVPVEETQYF	TGTGCCAGCGGACAGGTCCCGGTGGAGGAGACCCAGTACTTC
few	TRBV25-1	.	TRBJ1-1	CASRQGYTEAFF	TGTGCCAGCAGACAGGGTTACACTGAAGCTTTCTTT
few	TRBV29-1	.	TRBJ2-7	CSVEDRGNSYEQYF	TGCAGCGTTGAAGACAGGGGAAATTCCTACGAGCAGTACTTC
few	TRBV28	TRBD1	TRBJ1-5	CASDRGNQPQHF	TGTGCCAGCGACAGGGGAAATCAGCCCCAGCATTTT
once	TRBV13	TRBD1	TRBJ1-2	CASSNRQGHGYTF	TGTGCCAGCAGCAATCGACAGGGGCATGGCTACACCTTC
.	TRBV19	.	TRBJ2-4	CASSTADSGPIQYF	TGTGCCAGTAGTACCGCGGACTCCGGGCCCATTCAGTACTTC
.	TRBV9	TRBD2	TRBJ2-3	CASSVELAGEDTQYF	TGTGCCAGCAGCGTAGAACTAGCGGGGGAGGATACGCAGTATTTT
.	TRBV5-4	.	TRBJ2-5	CASSLGQNLQETQYF	TGTGCCAGCAGCTTGGGACAGAACCTCCAAGAGACCCAGTACTTC
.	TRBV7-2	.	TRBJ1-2	CASSFLSGATYGYTF	TGTGCCAGCAGCTTCCTATCAGGGGCCACCTATGGCTACACCTTC
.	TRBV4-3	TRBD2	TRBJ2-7	CASSQDYGGASYEQYF	TGCGCCAGCAGCCAAGATTACGGGGGGGCGTCCTACGAGCAGTACTTC
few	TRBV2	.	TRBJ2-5	CASWGRVETQYF	TGTGCCAGCTGGGGGCGCGTAGAGACCCAGTACTTC
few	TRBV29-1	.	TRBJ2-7	CSAGLNHYEQYF	TGCAGCGCTGGACTGAACCACTACGAGCAGTACTTC
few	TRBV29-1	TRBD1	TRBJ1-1	CSLDRGTEAFF	TGCAGCCTTGACAGGGGGACTGAAGCTTTCTTT
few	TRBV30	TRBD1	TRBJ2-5	CAWSPGQKETQYF	TGTGCCTGGAGCCCGGGACAGAAAGAGACCCAGTACTTC
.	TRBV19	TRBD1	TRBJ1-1	CASSAIQGEAFF	TGTGCCAGTAGTGCCATACAGGGGGAAGCTTTCTTT
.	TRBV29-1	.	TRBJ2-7	CSGTVSYEQYF	TGCAGCGGGACAGTTTCCTACGAGCAGTACTTC
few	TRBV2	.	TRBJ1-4	CASIEGSGIEKLFF	TGTGCCAGCATCGAGGGCAGCGGCATTGAAAAACTGTTTTTT
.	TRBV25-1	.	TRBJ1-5	CASRGQPYQPQHF	TGTGCCAGCAGAGGACAGCCCTATCAGCCCCAGCATTTT
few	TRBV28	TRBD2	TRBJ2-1	CASIRGGSSYNEQFF	TGTGCCAGCATAAGGGGCGGGAGCTCCTACAATGAGCAGTTCTTC
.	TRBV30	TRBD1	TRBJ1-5	CAWSVLTGDNQPQHF	TGTGCCTGGAGTGTTCTGACAGGGGACAATCAGCCCCAGCATTTT